This is a list of T cell receptor beta chains from one sample in a study of shared clonotypes between healthy human individuals. Profiled with immunoSEQ multiplex PCR; TCRdb holds only in-frame clones, not every one. Of 1 million to 1.3 million clones in the sample, around three quarters were seen once. The specimen was memory CD4+ T cells from PBMCs. The receptors derive from a man younger than 30 in good health. Some clones in this sample may be carry-over from other donors' samples. CDR3s include the opening cysteine and the closing phenylalanine or tryptophan.

v_gene	j_gene	CDR3aa
TRBV23-1	TRBJ2-7	CASSQSVPTKREAYEQYF
TRBV10-1	TRBJ2-7	CASSGRLAALYEQYF
TRBV18	TRBJ2-6	CASSPAPGQGAGANVLTF
TRBV5-1	TRBJ1-1	CASSLKDRGTEAFF
TRBV4-1	TRBJ2-3	CASSQELTSGRTTDTQYF
TRBV7-2	TRBJ1-5	CASSYKGGQPQHF
TRBV10-3	TRBJ2-7	CAIGGLAGVSSYEQYF
TRBV9	TRBJ2-1	CASSVARQTYNEQFF
TRBV4-1	TRBJ2-1	CASSQAPPKLGEQFF
TRBV5-1	TRBJ2-1	CASSLVVTGVGNEQFF
TRBV28	TRBJ2-7	CASRKLAGGPGEQYF
TRBV20-1	TRBJ2-7	CSASLGDEQYF
TRBV4-3	TRBJ1-4	CASSQVRVRANEKLFF
TRBV2	TRBJ2-1	CASRGTSGVSYNEQFF
TRBV7-3	TRBJ2-6	CASSPLTSGANVLTF
TRBV7-2	TRBJ1-2	CASSPARGPYGYTF
TRBV6-1	TRBJ1-3	CASSSRRGSGNTIYF
TRBV5-1	TRBJ2-5	CASSLESGSFKRTQYF
TRBV5-5	TRBJ2-7	CASSLVPGQGAYEQYF
TRBV4-1	TRBJ1-6	CASSQDRTNGNSPLHF
TRBV7-9	TRBJ2-1	CAIQDRGHSYNEQFF
TRBV18	TRBJ2-7	CASSSVTDGYEQYF
TRBV27	TRBJ1-5	CASSLSGVQPQHF
TRBV2	TRBJ1-1	CATTDRMNTEAFF
TRBV9	TRBJ2-5	CASSEAGGEETQYF
TRBV4-1	TRBJ1-5	CASSQVVGNSNQPQHF
TRBV9	TRBJ2-2	CASSETSGRAFGELFF
TRBV28	TRBJ2-1	CASSRLLPLREQFF
TRBV5-5	TRBJ1-1	CASSKQPLNTEAFF
TRBV28	TRBJ1-3	CASSHYGVRLTGNTIYF
TRBV6-6	TRBJ1-5	CASSYTVRGVGQPQHF
TRBV5-1	TRBJ1-1	CASSLYGGNTEAFF
TRBV19	TRBJ1-5	CATRMAQSNQPQHF
TRBV28	TRBJ2-4	CASSPPTGGLAGYVKNIQYF
TRBV7-3	TRBJ2-7	CASSLNTWGYEQYF
TRBV6-6	TRBJ1-1	CASILRGQGSTEAFF
TRBV27	TRBJ2-7	CASSPGQGQGVSEQYF
TRBV28	TRBJ2-1	CASSPGGRDEQFF
TRBV6-6	TRBJ1-5	CASSYSQGGQPQHF
TRBV10-3	TRBJ2-5	CATAAGNQETQYF